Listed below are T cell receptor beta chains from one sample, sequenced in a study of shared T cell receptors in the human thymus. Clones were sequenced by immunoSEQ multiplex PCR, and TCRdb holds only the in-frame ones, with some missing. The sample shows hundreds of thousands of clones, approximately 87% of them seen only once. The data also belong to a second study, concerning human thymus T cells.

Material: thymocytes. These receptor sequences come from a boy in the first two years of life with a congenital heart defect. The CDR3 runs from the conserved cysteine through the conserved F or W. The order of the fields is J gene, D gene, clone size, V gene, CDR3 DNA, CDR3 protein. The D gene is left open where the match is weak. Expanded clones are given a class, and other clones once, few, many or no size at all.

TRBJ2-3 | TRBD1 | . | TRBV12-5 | TGTGCTAGTGGTTTTGGGACAGGGGTATCGGATACGCAGTATTTT | CASGFGTGVSDTQYF
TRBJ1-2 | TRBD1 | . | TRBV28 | TGTGCCAGCAGTTCCAGGGACAGGGGGGACTATGGCTACACCTTC | CASSSRDRGDYGYTF
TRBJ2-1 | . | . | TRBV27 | TGTGCCAGCAGGGACGGACAGTTAGGGTACAATGAGCAGTTCTTC | CASRDGQLGYNEQFF
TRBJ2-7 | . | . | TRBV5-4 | TGTGCCAGCAGCTTGGGCGCTCAGGGTGAAGTCCCCTACGAGCAGTACTTC | CASSLGAQGEVPYEQYF
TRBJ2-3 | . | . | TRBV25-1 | TGTGCCAGCCGAGATCCAATGGACATCTATAGCACAGATACGCAGTATTTT | CASRDPMDIYSTDTQYF
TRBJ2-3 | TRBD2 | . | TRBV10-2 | TGCGCCAGCAGTGACGGGGGGGGCTTCACAGATACGCAGTATTTT | CASSDGGGFTDTQYF
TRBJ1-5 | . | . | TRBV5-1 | TGCGCCAGCAGCTTGGGTGTTGGAGGAAATCAGCCCCAGCATTTT | CASSLGVGGNQPQHF
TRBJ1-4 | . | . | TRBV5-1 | TGCGCCAGCAGCATAGCAGCTGCAACTAATGAAAAACTGTTTTTT | CASSIAAATNEKLFF
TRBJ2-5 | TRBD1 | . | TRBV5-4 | TGTGCCAGCAGCGCCGGACAGGGCCGAGAGACCCAGTACTTC | CASSAGQGRETQYF
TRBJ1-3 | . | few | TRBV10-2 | TGCGCCAGCAGTGACAGGGCCATGCACACCATATATTTT | CASSDRAMHTIYF
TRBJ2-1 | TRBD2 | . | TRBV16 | TGTGCCAGCAGCGTAAACGGGAGGCCCTTCAATGAGCAGTTCTTC | CASSVNGRPFNEQFF
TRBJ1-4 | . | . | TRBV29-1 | TGCAGCGTTGGAGGGGTGGGAGGGAAACTGTTTTTT | CSVGGVGGKLFF
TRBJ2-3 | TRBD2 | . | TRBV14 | TGTGCCAGCAGCCGTGGGACTAGCGGGAGGGGGACAGATACGCAGTATTTT | CASSRGTSGRGTDTQYF
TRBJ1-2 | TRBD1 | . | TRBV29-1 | TGCAGCGCTTCCCCAGGGGGCGCCGGCTATGGCTACACCTTC | CSASPGGAGYGYTF
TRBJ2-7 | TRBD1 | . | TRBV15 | TGTGCCACCAGCAGGTTACCCCCGGGACAGGGTTCCTACGAGCAGTACTTC | CATSRLPPGQGSYEQYF
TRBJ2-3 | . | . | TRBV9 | TGTGCCAGCAGCTCCCCGGGGAGCCTTAGCACAGATACGCAGTATTTT | CASSSPGSLSTDTQYF
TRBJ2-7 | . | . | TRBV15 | TGTGCCACCAGCAGAGCCCCGGTCGTAGCGGACTACGAGCAGTACTTC | CATSRAPVVADYEQYF
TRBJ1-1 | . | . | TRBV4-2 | TGTGCCAGCAGCCCTAACTCGGGGAGGGTGAACACTGAAGCTTTCTTT | CASSPNSGRVNTEAFF
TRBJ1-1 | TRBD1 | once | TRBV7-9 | TGTGCCAGCAGCCCCCTGACAGGGGAGAATACTGAAGCTTTCTTT | CASSPLTGENTEAFF
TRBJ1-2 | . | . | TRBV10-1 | TGCGCCAGCAGTCTCCCGTTGAGCTATGGCTACACCTTC | CASSLPLSYGYTF
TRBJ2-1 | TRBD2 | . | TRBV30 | TGTGCCTGGAAGTCCGGGACTAACCCTAAAATGGAAACGAGCAATGAGCAGTTCTTC | CAWKSGTNPKMETSNEQFF
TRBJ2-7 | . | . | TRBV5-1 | TGCGCCAGCAGCTTGACGTCCAGGGCAGGCTACGAGCAGTACTTC | CASSLTSRAGYEQYF
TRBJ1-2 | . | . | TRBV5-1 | TGCGCCAGCAGCTTGGGGCGGCAGGGCCCTATTCGGGAGGGCTACACCTTC | CASSLGRQGPIREGYTF
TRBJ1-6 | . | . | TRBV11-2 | TGTGCCAGCAGCTGCTTTACAGGCGATAATAATTCACCCCTCCACTTT | CASSCFTGDNNSPLHF
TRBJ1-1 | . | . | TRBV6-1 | TGTGCCAGCAGTGGGAGGAATCCATCGATTTCGGTCACTGAAGCTTTCTTT | CASSGRNPSISVTEAFF
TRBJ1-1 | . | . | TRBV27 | TGTGCCAGCAGTTTAGTTCCCCAGGGTACAGACACTGAAGCTTTCTTT | CASSLVPQGTDTEAFF
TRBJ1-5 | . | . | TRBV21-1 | TGTGCCAGCAGCCCACCGACAGGGAGTTATAGCAATCAGCCCCAGCATTTT | CASSPPTGSYSNQPQHF
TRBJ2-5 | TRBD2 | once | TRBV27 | TGTGCCAGCAGTTTATCGGGGACAGGACGTCCCGGGACTAGCGGGAGTATCGGAGAGACCCAGTACTTC | CASSLSGTGRPGTSGSIGETQYF
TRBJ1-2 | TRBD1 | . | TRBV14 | TGTGCCAGCAGCCCACAGGGGGCCCATGGCTACACCTTC | CASSPQGAHGYTF
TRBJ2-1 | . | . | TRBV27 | TGTGCCAGCAGTAAGCGGGTAGAGTGGGGTGAGCAGTTCTTC | CASSKRVEWGEQFF
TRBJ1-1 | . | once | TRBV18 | TGTGCCAGCTCATCTGAGAGCTCCATGAACACTGAAGCTTTCTTT | CASSSESSMNTEAFF
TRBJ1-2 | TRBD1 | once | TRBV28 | TGTGCCAGCAGTTTACGGGGACAGGGAGGCTACACCTTC | CASSLRGQGGYTF
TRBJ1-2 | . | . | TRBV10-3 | TGTGCCATCAGTGAGAGGAGAGGAGAGGATTATGGCTACACCTTC | CAISERRGEDYGYTF
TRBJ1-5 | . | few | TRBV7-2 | TGTGCCAGCAGCTTAGTGGCGTCAGGGCCCAAAAATCAGCCCCAGCATTTT | CASSLVASGPKNQPQHF
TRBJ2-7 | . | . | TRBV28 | TGTGCCAGCAGGACCGACAACAGGGACGAGCAGTACTTC | CASRTDNRDEQYF
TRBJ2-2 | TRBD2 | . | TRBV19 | TGTGCCAGTACCTCTGGGACTAGCGGGAGCGGCGACACCGGGGAGCTGTTTTTT | CASTSGTSGSGDTGELFF
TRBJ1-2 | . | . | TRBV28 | TGTGCCAGCAGTTTACCCATCAGGGATGGCTACACCTTC | CASSLPIRDGYTF
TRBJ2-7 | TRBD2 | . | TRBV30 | TGTGCCTGCCCCTCTCTAGCGGGACGACGGGAGCAGTACTTC | CACPSLAGRREQYF
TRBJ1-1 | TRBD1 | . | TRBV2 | TGTGCCAGCAGTGAGGACAGGGCAGAGGACACTGAAGCTTTCTTT | CASSEDRAEDTEAFF
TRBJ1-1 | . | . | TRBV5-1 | TGCGCCAGCTCGAGGGCACAGGGCTCCGCGGGTAGTAAAAACGTTGAAGCTTTCTTT | CASSRAQGSAGSKNVEAFF
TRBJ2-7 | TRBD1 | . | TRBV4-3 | TGCGCCAGCAGCCAGGACCGACAGGGGGTCGAGCAGTACTTC | CASSQDRQGVEQYF
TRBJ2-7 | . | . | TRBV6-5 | TGTGCCAGCAGTTACTTCCCCCCAACAGGGACCTACGAGCAGTACTTC | CASSYFPPTGTYEQYF
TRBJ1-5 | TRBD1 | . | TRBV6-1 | TGTGCCAGCAATTTAGGACAGGGAAGGAATCAGCCCCAGCATTTT | CASNLGQGRNQPQHF
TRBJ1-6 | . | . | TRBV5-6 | TGTGCCAGCAGCGGAACAGGGCTACGGTATTCACCCCTCCACTTT | CASSGTGLRYSPLHF
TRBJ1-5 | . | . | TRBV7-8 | TGTGCCAGCAGACCTTACGAGGTGGACTCTAGCAATCAGCCCCAGCATTTT | CASRPYEVDSSNQPQHF
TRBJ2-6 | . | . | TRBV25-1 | TGTGCCAGCAGTCCGACCTCAGGGGAAGCTGGGGCCAACGTCCTGACTTTC | CASSPTSGEAGANVLTF
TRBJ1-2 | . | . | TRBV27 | TGTGCCAGCAAATCAGGGGTGGCTAACTATGGCTACACCTTC | CASKSGVANYGYTF
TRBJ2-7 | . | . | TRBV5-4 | TGTGCCAGCAGCTTTGTGGACAGCACCTACGAGCAGTACTTC | CASSFVDSTYEQYF